The T cell receptor (beta chain) under discussion was sequenced for a study of blood T cell repertoires in COVID-19. Study overall: In each case, the material was cDNA or gDNA derived from T cells, B-cell-depleted T cells, or PBMCs.

Original methodology: Nucleated cell counts were estimated from reference gene primer amplification. Sequenced by immunoSEQ multiplex PCR; TCRdb stores in-frame clones only, minus some. V and J calls and clone size are copied from that table; D and trimming were computed from the DNA. The table has around 300,000 clones, approximately 92% seen once. Enrollment of patients from Seattle took place during active infection, with longitudinal follow-up. This CDR3 region has 17 residues. V gave up 6 bases and J gave up 8 bases; unmatched junction bases: 17. Germline V gives CDR1 SEHNR, CDR2 FQNEAQ (reference sequence).

This clonotype originated in a young woman with COVID-19, enrolled during active disease. The chain couples TRBV7-9 to TRBJ2-4; 9 bases align to TRBD2. The sequenced sample was peripheral blood. CDR3 in amino acids: CASSSRDSGGYIDIQYF. The CDR3 DNA sequence: TGTGCCAGCAGTTCAAGAGATAGCGGGGGTTATATAGACATTCAGTACTTC.